The 30 T cell receptor beta chains given below trace back to one sample, sequenced in a study of OX40 agonist ivuxolimab in advanced cancers. TCRdb's copy holds only in-frame clones and misses some; the assay was immunoSEQ multiplex PCR. This table has some 70,000 clones, 75% to 95% appearing once. The starting material was CD4+ or CD8+ T cells sorted from blood, obtained in a trial of the OX40 agonist ivuxolimab. Receptor source: an adult with an advanced solid tumor such as melanoma, head and neck, liver or kidney cancer.

This chain uses TRBV13 with TRBJ2-3; TRBD2 agrees at 8 bases. V gave up 6 bases and J gave up 1 base; unmatched junction bases: 6. This CDR3 is 15 amino acids long. CDR1 and CDR2 (germline): PRHDT, FYEKMQ (reference sequence). The CDR3 spells CASSSDSGGTDTQYF. In DNA, the CDR3 is TGTGCCAGCAGTTCCGATAGCGGGGGCACAGATACGCAGTATTTT.

This clone occurred once. This chain links TRBV6-5 with TRBJ1-2; D might be TRBD1 (5 bases). The germline gives CDR1 MNHEY, CDR2 SVGAGI. CDR3 size: 13 residues. Trimming cost V 6 bases and J 7 bases, with 15 bases left between them. The CDR3: CASSPFIGVGYTF. The CDR3, as DNA: TGTGCCAGCAGCCCATTCATAGGGGTTGGCTACACCTTC.

The CDR3 reads CASSAGTNQETQYF. In DNA form, the CDR3 reads TGTGCCAGCAGTGCAGGGACCAATCAAGAGACCCAGTACTTC. This sequence joins TRBV6-1 and TRBJ2-5; perhaps D is TRBD1 or TRBD2 (5 bases each). With 4 bases removed from V and 2 bases from J, the gap between germline ends came to 11 bases. This CDR3 comprises 14 residues. From germline, CDR1 is MNHNS and CDR2 SASEGT.

The chain couples TRBV19 to TRBJ2-7; D unresolved. The V gene's germline CDR1 is LNHDA and CDR2 SQIVND (reference sequence). This CDR3 has 14 amino acids. The V end lost 3 bases, the J end lost 2 bases, and 11 bases lay between the germline ends. The CDR3 nucleotides read TGTGCCAGTAGTATGGGAAGGCAGACCTACGAGCAGTACTTC. Protein product: CASSMGRQTYEQYF.

V is TRBV6-1 and J is TRBJ2-3; TRBD2 aligns across 8 bases. Germline V gene sequence: CDR1 MNHNS, CDR2 SASEGT. This CDR3 is built from 15 residues. J was trimmed by 2 bases and V by 2 bases; bases with no gene match: 3. The CDR3, as DNA: TGTGCCAGCAGTGAAACACTAGCGGTCACAGATACGCAGTATTTT. This codes for CASSETLAVTDTQYF.

This sequence joins TRBV5-1 and TRBJ1-1; the match to TRBD1 covers 8 bases. With V trimmed by 3 bases and J by 14 bases, 9 bases remained unmatched. CDR3 length: 12 residues. From germline, CDR1 is SGHRS and CDR2 YFSETQ. The CDR3 coding sequence is TGCGCCAGCAGCTCGCCGGGACAGGACCCATTCTTT. Its protein product is CASSSPGQDPFF.

The genes are TRBV5-1 and TRBJ1-1, with D unclear. CDR3 size: 14 residues. Trimming removed 3 bases from V and 0 bases from J, with 9 bases in between. CDR1 is SGHRS, CDR2 YFSETQ, per germline. CDR3 coding DNA: TGCGCCAGCAGCTCATCGACGGTGAACACTGAAGCTTTCTTT. Protein: CASSSSTVNTEAFF.

This chain connects TRBV15 to TRBJ1-3, with D unclear. V lost 0 bases to trimming and J lost 7 bases, with 13 bases between them. The length of the CDR3 is 15 residues. CDR1 is LNHNV, CDR2 YYDKDF, per germline (reference sequence). CDR3 in DNA: TGTGCCACCAGCAGAGATCGGGGTAGCATTAACACCATATATTTT. This translates into CATSRDRGSINTIYF.

The chain carries TRBV5-1 and TRBJ2-7, with D maybe TRBD2 (5 bases). Deletions cut 0 bases from V and 5 bases from J, with 18 bases between. The germline CDR1 and CDR2 sequences are SGHRS and YFSETQ. The CDR3 totals 16 residues. The CDR3 DNA reads TGCGCCAGCAGCTTGGTTTGGGAGAATCGCCGGCACGAGCAGTACTTC. Amino acid sequence: CASSLVWENRRHEQYF. Variable domain in full (rest from reference TRBV5-1 and TRBJ2-7): KAGVTQTPRYLIKTRGQQVTLSCSPISGHRSVSWYQQTPGQGLQFLFEYFSETQRNKGNFPGRFSGRQFSNSRSEMNVSTLELGDSALYLCASSLVWENRRHEQYFGPGTRLTVT.

V and J are TRBV19 and TRBJ1-1; D unclear. The CDR3 is made up of 13 amino acids. The germline CDR1 and CDR2 sequences are LNHDA and SQIVND (reference sequence). The V gene lost 3 bases and the J gene lost 4 bases, with 9 bases spanning the gap. This CDR3 reads CASSMQAGTEAFF. DNA for the CDR3: TGTGCCAGTAGTATGCAGGCCGGCACTGAAGCTTTCTTT.

The V and J genes are TRBV11-3 and TRBJ2-1; 10 positions match TRBD1. Trimming removed 5 bases from V and 0 bases from J; junction bases left unmatched: 7. The CDR3 runs to 17 residues. CDR1 SGHNT and CDR2 YENEEA come from the germline V gene. The DNA for the CDR3 is TGTGCCAGCAGCATGGAGGGACAGGGGAGCTCCTACAATGAGCAGTTCTTC. Protein product: CASSMEGQGSSYNEQFF. Complete variable domain (other parts from reference TRBV11-3 and TRBJ2-1): EAGVVQSPRYKIIEKKQPVAFWCNPISGHNTLYWYLQNLGQGPELLIRYENEEAVDDSQLPKDRFSAERLKGVDSTLKIQPAELGDSAVYLCASSMEGQGSSYNEQFFGPGTRLTVL.

V gene TRBV2 combines with J gene TRBJ1-2, with D uncertain. Germline values: CDR1 SNHLY, CDR2 FYNNEI. Between the trimmed V and J ends, which lost 7 bases and 8 bases, there was a span of 14 bases. The length of the CDR3 is 12 residues. The CDR3 DNA reads as TGTGCCAGCACTCTCGAGGCGGGGGGCTACACCTTC. Amino acid sequence: CASTLEAGGYTF.

The chain couples TRBV5-4 to TRBJ2-3; 7 bases align to TRBD1. The J segment lost 0 bases and the V segment lost 7 bases, leaving 2 bases of the junction unmatched. This CDR3 is 13 amino acids long. Per germline, CDR1 SGHNT and CDR2 YYREEE (reference sequence). The CDR3 spells CASSDRSTDTQYF. CDR3 nucleotides: TGTGCCAGCTCGGACAGGAGCACAGATACGCAGTATTTT.

The V and J genes are TRBV2 and TRBJ2-5; weak D call: TRBD2 (5 bases). Germline V lookup: CDR1 SNHLY, CDR2 FYNNEI. The CDR3 contains 13 residues. V was shortened by 7 bases and J by 0 bases, with 9 bases between the two germline ends. CDR3 nucleotides: TGTGCCAGCATGCGAGGGTACCAAGAGACCCAGTACTTC. This codes for CASMRGYQETQYF. The complete variable domain, with remaining parts taken from reference TRBV2 and TRBJ2-5, reads EPEVTQTPSHQVTQMGQEVILRCVPISNHLYFYWYRQILGQKVEFLVSFYNNEISEKSEIFDDQFSVERPDGSNFTLKIRSTKLEDSAMYFCASMRGYQETQYFGPGTRLLVL.

This clone was recorded a few times. The J gene is TRBJ2-7, the V gene TRBV5-6, with 11 bases that match TRBD1. The ends lost 4 bases at V and 6 bases at J; junction bases unmatched: 9. The germline V gene has CDR1 SGHDT and CDR2 YYEEEE. The CDR3 runs to 15 residues. The CDR3 DNA sequence: TGTGCCAGCAGCCCACCGGACAGGGGGCCCCTCGAGCAGTACTTC. Translating it yields CASSPPDRGPLEQYF.

The chain combines TRBV30 with TRBJ1-4; D is perhaps TRBD1 (5 bases). The CDR3 is 14 residues long. In germline, CDR1 is GTSNPN, CDR2 SVGIG (reference sequence). The V end was cut by 1 base, the J end by 2 bases, with 8 bases between. The CDR3 DNA sequence: TGTGCCTGGAGTGCACAGGACACTAATGAAAAACTGTTTTTT. Encoded protein: CAWSAQDTNEKLFF. The variable domain in full, with the rest retrieved from reference TRBV30 and TRBJ1-4, is SQTIHQWPATLVQPVGSPLSLECTVEGTSNPNLYWYRQAAGRGLQLLFYSVGIGQISSEVPQNLSASRPQDRQFILSSKKLLLSDSGFYLCAWSAQDTNEKLFFGSGTQLSVL.

V and J are TRBV5-4 and TRBJ1-2; D is unresolved. Trimming removed 5 bases at V and 0 bases at J, with 11 bases between. This CDR3 is 14 amino acids long. CDR1 is SGHNT, CDR2 YYREEE, per germline (reference sequence). CDR3 sequence reads: CASREGGANYGYTF. CDR3 DNA sequence: TGTGCCAGCAGGGAAGGTGGGGCTAACTATGGCTACACCTTC.

The chain is built from TRBV30 and TRBJ2-3, with unresolved D. Trimming left V 8 bases short and J 1 base short, with 13 bases between. Germline loops: CDR1 GTSNPN, CDR2 SVGIG (reference sequence). The CDR3 covers 13 residues. The chain's CDR3 is CAGGSPGTDTQYF. The CDR3 DNA follows: TGTGCCGGTGGTAGCCCAGGCACAGATACGCAGTATTTT.

The chain has TRBV11-2 and TRBJ2-1; 12 bases map to TRBD2. Germline V gene lookup returns CDR1 SGHAT and CDR2 FQNNGV. The CDR3 contains 14 residues. V lost 1 base, J lost 8 bases, and 0 bases stayed unmatched. Here the CDR3 DNA reads TGTGCCAGCAGCTTAGGACTAGCGGGAGATGAGCAGTTCTTC. Its protein is CASSLGLAGDEQFF.

This clone is a singleton in its sample. This rearrangement joins TRBV10-3 to TRBJ2-1; 7 bases are shared with TRBD2. The CDR3 loop spans 11 amino acids. The germline gives CDR1 ENHRY, CDR2 SYGVKD. J lost 10 bases, V lost 6 bases, and 3 bases had no gene match. The DNA of the CDR3 is TGTGCCATCAGGGGGGAGGGGGAGCAGTTCTTC. This encodes CAIRGEGEQFF.

The chain has TRBV30 and TRBJ2-5; D remains ambiguous. Germline assignment: CDR1 GTSNPN and CDR2 SVGIG (reference sequence). V shed 1 base and J shed 5 bases, with 17 bases lying between them. The CDR3 is 15 residues long. The CDR3 DNA is TGTGCCTGGAGTGGAAGGGATGCAGCCTGGGAGACCCAGTACTTC. It is translated as CAWSGRDAAWETQYF.

The chain recombines TRBV9 with TRBJ1-1, with D unresolved. The CDR3 is 12 amino acids. Germline V gene sequence: CDR1 SGDLS, CDR2 YYNGEE. V was pared by 6 bases and J by 4 bases, with 10 bases between. The CDR3 protein is CASKNLSTEAFF. In DNA form, the CDR3 reads TGTGCCAGCAAAAACCTGAGCACTGAAGCTTTCTTT.

The chain employs TRBV14 and TRBJ2-1; 10 nucleotides agree with TRBD1. From germline, CDR1 is SGHDN and CDR2 FVKESK. The CDR3 has 16 amino acids. V was pared by 1 base and J by 5 bases, with 5 bases of the junction left unmatched. CDR3 nucleotides: TGTGCCAGCAGCCAAGGGGGACAGGGGTTCAACAATGAGCAGTTCTTC. Protein product: CASSQGGQGFNNEQFF.

V usage is TRBV20-1 and J usage is TRBJ1-2; D is uncertain. The CDR3 is made up of 11 amino acids. Trimming removed 5 bases at V and 6 bases at J, with 10 bases between. Germline V gene lookup returns CDR1 DFQATT and CDR2 SNEGSKA (reference sequence). The CDR3 spells CSAPLEDGYTF. CDR3 nucleotides: TGCAGTGCTCCCCTAGAGGATGGCTACACCTTC.

This chain uses TRBV30 with TRBJ2-2; D may correspond to TRBD1 or TRBD2 (5 bases each). Deletions cut 8 bases from V and 0 bases from J, with 16 bases between. The CDR3 has 15 residues. Germline V CDR1 and CDR2: GTSNPN, SVGIG (reference sequence). The CDR3 DNA sequence: TGTGCCCGGACCTTGGGGGTAGCGAACACCGGGGAGCTGTTTTTT. It codes for CARTLGVANTGELFF.

The CDR3 reads CASSFPSYGYTF. CDR3 sequence (DNA): TGTGCCAGCAGCTTTCCCAGTTATGGCTACACCTTC. The chain employs TRBV7-2 and TRBJ1-2; the D is unclear. The CDR3 covers 12 residues. Germline CDR1 SGHTA, CDR2 FQGNSA. V dropped 3 bases and J dropped 5 bases, with 7 bases sitting between them. Together with reference TRBV7-2 and TRBJ1-2, the CDR3 gives the full variable domain: GAGVSQSPSNKVTEKGKDVELRCDPISGHTALYWYRQSLGQGLEFLIYFQGNSAPDKSGLPSDRFSAERTGGSVSTLTIQRTQQEDSAVYLCASSFPSYGYTFGSGTRLTVV.

The CDR3 region is CASSVRDGSTDTQYF. The CDR3 DNA follows: TGTGCCAGCAGCGTGAGGGACGGAAGCACAGATACGCAGTATTTT. The chain employs TRBV9 and TRBJ2-3; perhaps D is TRBD1 or TRBD2 (5 bases each). Germline CDR1 SGDLS, CDR2 YYNGEE. Deletions cut 2 bases from V and 0 bases from J, with 10 bases between. The CDR3 totals 15 residues.

The CDR3 region is CASSLEPARRGYTF. The CDR3 DNA follows: TGTGCCAGCAGCTTAGAGCCGGCGAGGAGGGGCTACACCTTC. The chain employs TRBV11-2 and TRBJ1-2; D uncertain. Germline V gene data show CDR1 as SGHAT and CDR2 as FQNNGV. V gave up 0 bases and J gave up 8 bases, with 13 bases separating them. There are 14 residues in the CDR3.

This chain uses TRBV12-5 with TRBJ2-3; TRBD2 might be the D (5 bases). Germline assignment: CDR1 LGHNT and CDR2 FRNRAP. V was cut by 0 bases and J by 3 bases, with 13 bases left in between. The CDR3 runs to 16 residues. The CDR3 reads CASGLVLGRSTDTQYF. CDR3 DNA sequence: TGTGCTAGTGGTTTGGTACTAGGCAGGTCGACAGATACGCAGTATTTT.

The V gene is TRBV10-2, the J gene TRBJ1-6; TRBD1 aligns across 9 bases. J lost 5 bases, V lost 4 bases, and 6 bases had no gene match. CDR1 is WSHSY and CDR2 is SAAADI in the germline V gene. There are 16 residues in the CDR3. The CDR3 DNA reads TGCGCCAGCAGTGCAGGGACAGGGCCTAATAATTCACCCCTCCACTTT. Amino acids: CASSAGTGPNNSPLHF.